Following are 9 T cell receptor beta chains from one sample sequenced in a study of shared T cell receptors in the human thymus. Measured with immunoSEQ multiplex PCR; TCRdb has only the in-frame clones, and not every one. Here the sample spans more than 300,000 clones, 95% being singletons. Sequencing was done on a sample of thymocytes. The receptors stem from a human donor.

The V and J genes are TRBV6-6 and TRBJ2-5; tentatively, D is TRBD1 or TRBD2 (5 bases each). The CDR3 contains 16 residues. The ends were cut back, 6 bases at V and 0 bases at J, with 17 bases in the middle. Per germline, CDR1 MNHNY and CDR2 SVGAGI (reference sequence). CDR3 nucleotides: TGTGCCAGCAGCATTTGGGGCAGGAGGTACCAAGAGACCCAGTACTTC. Translated, it gives CASSIWGRRYQETQYF.

CDR3 nucleotide sequence: TGTGCCATCAGTGAGTCTGTGGCCCTGGCACCTAAATCCTACGAGCAGTACTTC. Amino acids: CAISESVALAPKSYEQYF. The chain recombines TRBV10-3 with TRBJ2-7, with D unclear. This CDR3 is built from 18 residues. CDR1 and CDR2 from the germline V gene are ENHRY and SYGVKD. Trimming took off 0 bases at V and 1 base at J, with 19 bases between the two ends.

The V and J genes are TRBV4-3 and TRBJ2-7; D is perhaps TRBD1 or TRBD2 (5 bases each). This CDR3 has 12 residues. Looked up from germline, CDR1 is LGHNA and CDR2 is YSLEER. V gave up 6 bases and J gave up 4 bases, with 10 bases separating them. The CDR3 DNA reads TGCGCCAGCAGGGTGAGGGGTTACGAGCAGTACTTC. Protein: CASRVRGYEQYF.

The V and J genes are TRBV5-1 and TRBJ2-5; D might be TRBD1 (6 bases). There are 14 residues in the CDR3. Germline V gives CDR1 SGHRS, CDR2 YFSETQ. Trimming stripped 4 bases from V and 2 bases from J, with 12 bases between. Here the CDR3 reads CASSTQGSQETQYF. The CDR3 nucleotides are TGCGCCAGCAGCACACAGGGTTCTCAAGAGACCCAGTACTTC.

This chain uses TRBV15 with TRBJ2-7; the D gene is possibly TRBD2 (5 bases). The CDR3 is made up of 18 amino acids. CDR1 is LNHNV, CDR2 YYDKDF, per germline (reference sequence). Trimming removed 0 bases from V and 2 bases from J, with 20 bases in between. The CDR3 sequence is CATSRDLVMTKSTYEQYF. CDR3 nucleotides: TGTGCCACCAGCAGAGATTTGGTAATGACTAAATCTACCTACGAGCAGTACTTC.

The CDR3 loop is CASSFDRGGYYGYTF. The CDR3, as DNA: TGTGCCAGCAGCTTTGACAGGGGTGGATACTATGGCTACACCTTC. V is TRBV7-2 and J is TRBJ1-2; TRBD1 agrees at 8 bases. The CDR3 covers 15 residues. Germline values: CDR1 SGHTA, CDR2 FQGNSA. The ends lost 3 bases at V and 3 bases at J; junction bases unmatched: 6. The variable domain in full, completed from reference TRBV7-2 and TRBJ1-2, reads GAGVSQSPSNKVTEKGKDVELRCDPISGHTALYWYRQSLGQGLEFLIYFQGNSAPDKSGLPSDRFSAERTGGSVSTLTIQRTQQEDSAVYLCASSFDRGGYYGYTFGSGTRLTVV.

The V and J genes are TRBV18 and TRBJ2-7; tentative D call: TRBD2 (5 bases). Trimming pared 5 bases from V and 2 bases from J, leaving 19 bases between. Germline CDR1 reads KGHSH; CDR2 reads LQKENI. CDR3 size: 16 residues. This CDR3 reads CASSTIGNPGAYEQYF. In DNA form, the CDR3 reads TGTGCCAGCTCAACGATCGGAAACCCCGGGGCCTACGAGCAGTACTTC.

The rearrangement joins TRBV5-8 to TRBJ1-4, with 7 bases fitting TRBD1. Germline loops: CDR1 SGHTS, CDR2 YDEGEE. The CDR3 has 15 residues. After removal of 2 bases from V and 3 bases from J, the junction contained 4 bases not matched to a gene. CDR3 in amino acids: CASSLPGGSNEKLFF. The CDR3 bases are TGTGCCAGCAGCTTACCAGGGGGGTCTAATGAAAAACTGTTTTTT.

The chain joins TRBV27 to TRBJ2-1; unclear D gene. Trimming took 8 bases from V and 5 from J, leaving 19 bases between them. CDR3 length: 15 residues. CDR1 is MNHEY, CDR2 SMNVEV, per germline (reference sequence). This chain's CDR3 is CASVSSVGRNNEQFF. The CDR3, as DNA: TGTGCCAGCGTTAGTTCCGTGGGCAGGAACAATGAGCAGTTCTTC.